The 26 T cell receptor beta chains in this list originate from one sample, sequenced in a study of metastatic and nonmetastatic thyroid tumors. Nobody among the patients had been given any treatment before thyroid surgery. TCRdb re-called clones via MiXCR from the PCR reads. The sample shows under 40,000 clones, about a sixth of them seen only once. The material sequenced was blood. These receptors were collected from a female donor with papillary thyroid cancer or a benign thyroid nodule (not recorded which). Some clones in this sample may be carry-over from other donors' samples.

In this sample, this clone turned up many times. The chain employs TRBV6-1 and TRBJ2-3; 10 bases agree with TRBD2. Germline assignment: CDR1 MNHNS and CDR2 SASEGT. V dropped 5 bases and J dropped 7; count of bases not matched to a gene: 9. The CDR3 is made up of 15 amino acids. CDR3 in amino acids: CASSWGGLAPHTQYF. CDR3 sequence (DNA): TGTGCCAGCAGTTGGGGGGGACTAGCGCCCCATACGCAGTATTTT.

This clone was seen at least ten times. CDR3 coding DNA: TGTGCCAGCAGCCCCCTGGACGAGCAGTACTTC. As protein: CASSPLDEQYF. The chain carries TRBV7-3 and TRBJ2-7, with D unresolved. CDR1 SGHTA and CDR2 FQGTGA come from the germline V gene. V dropped 5 bases and J dropped 5 bases, with 7 bases sitting between them. CDR3 length equals 11 residues.

V is TRBV5-1 and J is TRBJ1-5, with TRBD1 matching over 7 bases. The CDR3 runs 14 residues. CDR1 and CDR2 (germline): SGHRS, YFSETQ. The J segment lost 4 bases and the V segment lost 4 bases, leaving 5 bases of the junction unmatched. The CDR3 protein is CASSPGTENQPQHF. The DNA of the CDR3 is TGCGCCAGCAGCCCCGGGACAGAGAATCAGCCCCAGCATTTT. Based on the CDR3 plus reference TRBV5-1 and TRBJ1-5, the full variable domain is KAGVTQTPRYLIKTRGQQVTLSCSPISGHRSVSWYQQTPGQGLQFLFEYFSETQRNKGNFPGRFSGRQFSNSRSEMNVSTLELGDSALYLCASSPGTENQPQHFGDGTRLSIL.

This clone came up once. This rearrangement joins TRBV20-1 to TRBJ2-3; a weak D match, TRBD2 (5 bases). This CDR3 region has 16 residues. Germline CDR1 is DFQATT and CDR2 is SNEGSKA (reference sequence). Trimming took off 3 bases at V and 9 bases at J, with 25 bases between the two ends. The CDR3 DNA follows: TGCAGTGCTAGTGTGGGGTACATGCACCCGTCGGGGACGCAGTATTTT. As protein: CSASVGYMHPSGTQYF.

Ten or more counts support this clone. The chain has TRBV3-1 and TRBJ1-4, with a weak D call TRBD1 (5 bases). CDR3 length equals 13 residues. CDR1 and CDR2 (germline): LGHDT, YNNKEL (reference sequence). Trimming pared 4 bases from V and 10 bases from J, leaving 13 bases between. The CDR3 DNA reads TGTGCCAGCAGCCTAGGGGATCTCGGAAAACTGTTTTTT. This sequence encodes CASSLGDLGKLFF.

This clone has just a few counts. V and J are TRBV28 and TRBJ1-5; maybe TRBD1 (5 bases). The germline V gene encodes CDR1 MDHEN and CDR2 SYDVKM. V was trimmed by 5 bases and J by 7 bases, leaving 15 bases between them. The CDR3 covers 14 residues. CDR3 residues: CASSTPGLGQPQHF. CDR3 DNA sequence: TGTGCCAGCAGTACCCCAGGGCTAGGGCAGCCCCAGCATTTT.

This clone was observed at least ten times. The chain recombines TRBV7-8 with TRBJ2-1, with 8 nucleotides matching TRBD2. The J segment lost 3 bases and the V segment lost 5 bases, leaving 9 bases of the junction unmatched. From germline, CDR1 is SGHVS and CDR2 FQNEAQ. The CDR3 sequence is 16 residues long. The CDR3 spells CASSTRGTRVYNEQFF. The CDR3 DNA is TGTGCCAGCAGCACAAGGGGGACTAGAGTCTACAATGAGCAGTTCTTC.

This clone came up a few times. V is TRBV28 and J is TRBJ1-5, with D possibly being TRBD1 (6 bases). Trimming cost V 6 bases and J 5 bases, with 17 bases left between them. This CDR3 has 15 amino acids. The V gene's germline CDR1 is MDHEN and CDR2 SYDVKM. CDR3 sequence reads: CASRGQGLFYQPQHF. DNA for the CDR3: TGTGCCAGCAGAGGGCAGGGGCTTTTTTATCAGCCCCAGCATTTT.

This clone occurred many times. The CDR3 DNA reads TGTGCCAGCAGTTTATCGGGACCTTTCTATGGCTACACCTTC. This codes for CASSLSGPFYGYTF. The rearrangement joins TRBV27 to TRBJ1-2; D is possibly TRBD1 (5 bases). The CDR3 sequence is 14 residues long. Trimming removed 0 bases from V and 4 bases from J, with 9 bases in between. CDR1 MNHEY and CDR2 SMNVEV come from the germline V gene (reference sequence).

The table lists this clone with a few counts. The chain recombines TRBV6-5 with TRBJ1-2; no reliable D call. CDR1 is MNHEY and CDR2 is SVGAGI in the germline V gene. V was shortened by 2 bases and J by 5 bases, with 9 bases between the two germline ends. The CDR3 length is 13 residues. Here the CDR3 DNA reads TGTGCCAGCAGTTACAGTGGGTTATATGGCTACACCTTC. Its translation: CASSYSGLYGYTF.

Ten or more counts support this clone. The V call is TRBV7-9, the J call TRBJ1-5; D is undetermined. CDR1 is SEHNR, CDR2 FQNEAQ, per germline (reference sequence). Trimming stripped 1 base from V and 0 bases from J, with 16 bases between. The CDR3 covers 18 residues. Here the CDR3 reads CASSLVHPDEYSNQPQHF. The CDR3 nucleotides are TGTGCCAGCAGCTTAGTGCACCCCGACGAATATAGCAATCAGCCCCAGCATTTT. Drawing the rest from reference TRBV7-9 and TRBJ1-5, the complete variable domain is DTGVSQNPRHKITKRGQNVTFRCDPISEHNRLYWYRQTLGQGPEFLTYFQNEAQLEKSRLLSDRFSAERPKGSFSTLEIQRTEQGDSAMYLCASSLVHPDEYSNQPQHFGDGTRLSIL.

This clone qualifies as medium-sized. This chain links TRBV2 with TRBJ1-2; the D is unclear. Trimming took 6 bases from V and 2 from J, leaving 10 bases between them. The CDR3 is 13 residues long. Germline CDR1 SNHLY, CDR2 FYNNEI. This chain's CDR3 is CASSGGQNYGYTF. CDR3 DNA sequence: TGTGCCAGCAGCGGCGGCCAGAACTATGGCTACACCTTC.

In nucleotides, the CDR3 is TGTGCCTGGAGTCCTCCGGGACTAGCGGGGGGGAACACCGGGGAGCTGTTTTTT. Its protein product is CAWSPPGLAGGNTGELFF. The chain uses TRBV30 and TRBJ2-2; 15 positions match TRBD2. After removal of 2 bases from V and 1 base from J, the junction contained 5 bases not matched to a gene. Germline V gene sequence: CDR1 GTSNPN, CDR2 SVGIG (reference sequence). The CDR3 is 18 residues long.

This clone was picked up a small number of times. The junction departs from germline at one end; a sequencing error may be responsible. CDR3 DNA: TGTGCCAGCAGAGAACATGGAACTGGGTCCAACGTCCTGGCTTTC. This encodes CASREHGTGSNVLAF. V gene TRBV6-1 combines with J gene TRBJ2-6; no firm D call. CDR3 length: 15 amino acids. CDR1 and CDR2 from the germline V gene are MNHNS and SASEGT.

For this clone: Its ends do not fully match the called genes, so a read error is possible. This sample also contains other DNA sequences that code for the same CDR3. The chain has TRBV3-1 and TRBJ2-2; D gene ambiguous. The germline CDR1 and CDR2 sequences are LGHDT and YNNKEL (reference sequence). The CDR3 spans 15 residues. This CDR3 is CASSRRSRNTGELFF. Here the CDR3 DNA reads TGTGCCAGTAGCCGTAGGAGTAGGAACACCGGGGAGCTGTTTTTT.

This clone was seen at least ten times. The J gene is TRBJ2-2, the V gene TRBV12-3 or TRBV12-4, with 7 bases matching TRBD2. The CDR3 is 16 amino acids. V shed 2 bases and J 4 bases; nucleotides not matched to a gene: 7. The CDR3 nucleotides are TGTGCCAGCAGTTTATCCGTGGGGGGGGTCACCGGGGAGCTGTTTTTT. Translation gives CASSLSVGGVTGELFF.

This clone was observed at least ten times. The V call is TRBV6-4, the J call TRBJ2-2, with 12 bases identical to TRBD2. CDR1 and CDR2 (germline): MRHNA, SNTAGT. The J segment lost 4 bases and the V segment lost 6 bases, leaving 3 bases of the junction unmatched. The CDR3 has 15 residues. CDR3 DNA: TGTGCCAGCAGCCAGACTAGCGGGAGCACCGGGGAGCTGTTTTTT. Encoded protein: CASSQTSGSTGELFF.

This clone has a count of ten or more. This chain connects TRBV5-8 to TRBJ2-1; D gene uncertain. CDR1 and CDR2 from the germline V gene are SGHTS and YDEGEE. V was trimmed by 6 bases and J by 0 bases, leaving 10 bases between them. This CDR3 comprises 14 residues. This CDR3 reads CASMSTGSYNEQFF. The CDR3 coding sequence is TGTGCCAGCATGTCTACCGGCTCCTACAATGAGCAGTTCTTC. The entire variable domain, with the rest obtained from reference TRBV5-8 and TRBJ2-1, is as follows: EAGVTQSPTHLIKTRGQQATLRCSPISGHTSVYWYQQALGLGLQFLLWYDEGEERNRGNFPPRFSGRQFPNYSSELNVNALELEDSALYLCASMSTGSYNEQFFGPGTRLTVL.

This clone was picked up many times. The V call is TRBV28, the J call TRBJ2-1; D might be TRBD1 (6 bases). This CDR3 is built from 12 residues. Germline CDR1 MDHEN, CDR2 SYDVKM. The V gene lost 4 bases and the J gene lost 9 bases, with 10 bases spanning the gap. This CDR3 reads CASSSNRVEQFF. The CDR3 DNA reads as TGTGCCAGCAGTTCCAACAGGGTTGAGCAGTTCTTC.

This clone was counted a few times. The chain recombines TRBV6-1 with TRBJ2-6, with D perhaps matching TRBD1 or TRBD2 (6 bases each). This CDR3 contains 15 residues. The V end lost 6 bases, the J end lost 13 bases, and 22 bases lay between the germline ends. Germline V gene lookup returns CDR1 MNHNS and CDR2 SASEGT. The CDR3 DNA reads as TGTGCCAGCAGGGTCCAGGGAGGTGGGGACAATGTCCTGACTTTC. It yields the protein CASRVQGGGDNVLTF.

The J gene is TRBJ1-2, the V gene TRBV5-1; D perhaps matches TRBD1 (5 bases). Trimming shortened V by 2 bases and J by 8 bases, and 13 bases separated the two germline ends. Germline V gene lookup returns CDR1 SGHRS and CDR2 YFSETQ. There are 13 residues in the CDR3. The CDR3 DNA follows: TGCGCCAGCAGCTTCGGGCAGGGATGGGGCTACACCTTC. Its translation: CASSFGQGWGYTF.

As to this clone: No DNA is shown, since the ends of the CDR3 on it are uncertain; the CDR3 is the one TCRdb lists. CDR3 loop: CASSLGSAPGYEQYF. V and J are TRBV5-1 and TRBJ2-7; the D call of TRBD1 is as the table states it, not checked on the DNA. In germline, CDR1 is SGHRS, CDR2 YFSETQ. The CDR3 has 15 residues if both end residues are counted.

By share, this clone counts as medium-sized. This chain connects TRBV20-1 to TRBJ2-2; TRBD2 aligns across 7 bases. CDR1 is DFQATT and CDR2 is SNEGSKA in the germline V gene (reference sequence). J gave up 1 base and V 6 bases, and 11 bases lay outside the gene matches. This CDR3 has 16 residues. In DNA form, the CDR3 reads TGCAGTGCCCCAGATAAAGTAGCGGGGAACACCGGGGAGCTGTTTTTT. It is translated as CSAPDKVAGNTGELFF.

This clone has at least ten counts. The chain carries TRBV28 and TRBJ1-2; D remains unclear. There are 13 residues in the CDR3. Germline V CDR1 and CDR2: MDHEN, SYDVKM. The ends were cut back, 11 bases at V and 5 bases at J, with 18 bases in the middle. The CDR3 sequence: CASQVTAKYGYTF. CDR3 DNA: TGTGCCTCCCAAGTAACAGCGAAATATGGCTACACCTTC.

Many counts were recorded for this clone. Other DNA sequences in this specimen translate into the identical CDR3. V gene TRBV2 combines with J gene TRBJ2-2; D not certain. V was trimmed by 2 bases and J by 10 bases, leaving 11 bases between them. This CDR3 has 13 residues. Per germline, CDR1 SNHLY and CDR2 FYNNEI. In nucleotides, the CDR3 is TGTGCCAGCAGTGAAACCCCCCCAACGGAGCTGTTTTTT. It codes for CASSETPPTELFF.

This clone was seen a few times. A much more abundant neighbour one base away suggests this may be a read error. The chain uses TRBV10-2 and TRBJ2-3; D is unresolved. CDR1 WSHSY and CDR2 SAAADI come from the germline V gene. The ends were cut back, 7 bases at V and 5 bases at J, with 16 bases in the middle. The CDR3 is 14 residues long. The CDR3 nucleotides are TGCGCCAGCACCCCCGCCGGAAGTGGAGATACGCAGTATTTT. Amino acids: CASTPAGSGDTQYF.